This TCR beta chain was found in a study of blood T cell repertoires in COVID-19 (dated by TCRdb to about 2020). Regarding the complete study: Samples from collaborators originated in the United States, Italy and Spain and spanned both the acute and convalescent phases of COVID-19. The prospective study material was composed of cDNA or gDNA derived from T cells, B-cell-depleted T cells, or PBMCs. The dataset comprised deeply sampled blood TCRbeta repertoires from subjects exposed to, actively infected with, or recovered from COVID-19. The repertoires were made available in a free public database intended to serve as a resource for research on the immune response to SARS-CoV-2. The samples were drawn from the first 160 participants of the ongoing ImmuneRACE study and from over 950 subjects provided by 6 global collaborators. Sample metadata almost always included a de-identified subject ID, COVID-19 status, age in years and sex. Where HLA class I and class II types were available, the types were taken from metadata supplied by the sample provider, not from assay-based typing. Study-wide findings and limitations: Clinical and demographic metadata were provided uncurated, with the amount varying by source and participant.

To note about this clone: Its antigen is not yet known. No qualities accompany the bases; no much larger clone lies one base away.

TCRbeta CDR3 regions were amplified from genomic DNA by means of the immunoSEQ Assay, a bias-controlled multiplex PCR. The study's own analysis went as follows. The number of nucleated cells in each sample was estimated by amplification of reference gene primers within the assay. To quantify the absolute abundance of each unique TCRbeta CDR3 rearrangement, sequence reads were collapsed and filtered. Productive Simpson clonality was computed per sample as the square root of Simpson's diversity index over productive rearrangements. TCRdb re-hosts the immuneACCESS table, in-frame sequences only. Its copies lack some clones; in the studies checked, an unresolved V gene accounts for under half of them, and the cause for the rest is not known. That table is the source of V, J and clone size, and D and trimming were worked out from the DNA. The sample includes 65,000 to 90,000 clones, with 70% to 85% observed a single time. The top ten constitute under 4.5% of the sample.

The CDR3 runs 15 amino acids, cysteine and phenylalanine included. Only the CDR3 region is kept as DNA, spanning 45 bases read in frame from base 1. For this chain, trimming is 6 bases at the V end and 1 base at the J end, and the number of junction bases without a gene match is 7. CDR1 and CDR2 are drawn from the germline V gene (reference sequence): LNHDA, SQIVND. The collaborating institutions used their own protocols to collect whole blood in K2EDTA tubes. Collaborator samples were shipped for TCRbeta analysis as frozen whole blood, isolated PBMCs, or DNA extracted from either sample type. Sequencing input: peripheral blood. This TCR derives from a woman aged 55-69 years with acute or convalescent COVID-19. This chain is built from TRBV19 and TRBJ1-1, and TRBD1 matches 8 of the central bases. The CDR3: CASRTIQGGNTEAFF. The DNA sequence is given as TGTGCCAGTAGGACAATACAGGGGGGGAACACTGAAGCTTTCTTT.